This TCR beta chain appears in the sequencing data of a study of CD8 T cells in Susac syndrome. Trimming at V came to 0 bases and at J to 8 bases, leaving 6 bases not matched to a gene. CDR3 length equals 14 residues. Germline CDR1 reads GTSNPN; CDR2 reads SVGIG (reference sequence). Peripheral blood CD8+ and CD4+ T cells were profiled by TCR beta sequencing. A quantity of about 0.5 to 1 ug RNA underwent reverse transcription using random hexamers. Across 54 Vbeta and 13 Jbeta, immunoSEQ multiplex PCR amplified TCR beta CDR3. TCRdb re-derived calls from the immunoSEQ multiplex PCR reads in MiXCR, one entry per CDR3 protein. In the table there are 90,000 to 150,000 distinct CDR3 sequences, 85% to 95% of which are singletons.

The receptor was isolated from a human donor with multiple sclerosis. Sequences were obtained from CD4+ T cells from PBMCs. V is TRBV30 and J is TRBJ1-2; 10 nucleotides line up with TRBD1. CDR3 amino acids: CAWSVLRDRGGYTF. CDR3 DNA: TGTGCCTGGAGTGTACTGAGGGACAGGGGAGGCTACACCTTC.